This entry is about one TCR beta chain. The antigen is unknown. Its ends do not fully match the called genes, so a read error is possible. Carried by the TCR beta cDNA libraries were unique molecular identifiers. Starting from roughly 1 to 10 million T cells, the study yielded roughly 0.5 million cDNA molecules. TCRdb re-called the PCR reads through MiXCR, storing one row per CDR3 protein. The table lists 450,000 or so distinct CDR3 sequences, roughly 45% of them singletons. Germline V CDR1 and CDR2: SEHNR, FQNEAQ (reference sequence). The CDR3 loop spans 15 amino acids. This sample was taken from a study of post-analysis software for immune sequencing data. Study-level findings and limits: The five TRBV segments detected at higher frequency in patients than in controls included TRBV5-6, TRBV5-1 and TRBV20-1. By F measure, samples from a shared preparation batch strongly co-clustered. Normalized Chao1 diversity was significantly lower in multiple sclerosis patients than in controls.

V gene TRBV7-9 combines with J gene TRBJ1-1, with D perhaps matching TRBD1 (5 bases). This clonotype was obtained from a girl under 18 with multiple sclerosis. Sequencing used blood. The CDR3 DNA reads as TGTGCCAGCAGCTTGCCGATAGGGGAAAGCACTGAAGTTTTCTTT. It codes for CASSLPIGESTEVFF.